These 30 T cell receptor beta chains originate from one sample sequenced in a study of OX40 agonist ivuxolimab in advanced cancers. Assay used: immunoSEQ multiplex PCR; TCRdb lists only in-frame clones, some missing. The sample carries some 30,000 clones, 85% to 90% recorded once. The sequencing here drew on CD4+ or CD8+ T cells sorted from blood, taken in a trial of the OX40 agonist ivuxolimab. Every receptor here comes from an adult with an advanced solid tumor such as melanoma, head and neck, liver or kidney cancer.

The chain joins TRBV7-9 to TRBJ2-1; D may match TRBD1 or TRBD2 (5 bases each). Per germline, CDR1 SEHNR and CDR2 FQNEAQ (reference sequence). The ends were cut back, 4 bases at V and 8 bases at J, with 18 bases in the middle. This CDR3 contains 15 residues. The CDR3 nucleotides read TGTGCCAGCAGCTCCGGGACCCCGTCCCTCTATGAGCAGTTCTTC. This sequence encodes CASSSGTPSLYEQFF.

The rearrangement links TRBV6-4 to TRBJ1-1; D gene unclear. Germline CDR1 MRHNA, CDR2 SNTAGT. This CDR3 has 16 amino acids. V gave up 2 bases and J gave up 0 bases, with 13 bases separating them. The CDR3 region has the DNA TGTGCCAGCAGTGACCCGAACGGGGTCATGAACACTGAAGCTTTCTTT. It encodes CASSDPNGVMNTEAFF.

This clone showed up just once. This CDR3 reads CASSVRTGIKDEQFF. CDR3 bases: TGTGCCAGCAGCGTGAGGACAGGGATTAAGGATGAGCAGTTCTTC. The V gene is TRBV9, the J gene TRBJ2-1, with 8 bases identical to TRBD1. This CDR3 spans 15 amino acids. Germline loops: CDR1 SGDLS, CDR2 YYNGEE. V shed 2 bases and J 8 bases; nucleotides not matched to a gene: 9.

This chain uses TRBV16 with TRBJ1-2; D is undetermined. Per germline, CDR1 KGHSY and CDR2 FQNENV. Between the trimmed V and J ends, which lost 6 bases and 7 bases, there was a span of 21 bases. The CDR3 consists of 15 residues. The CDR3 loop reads CASRHTEPQGSGYTF. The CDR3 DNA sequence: TGTGCCAGCAGACACACGGAACCTCAAGGGTCTGGCTACACCTTC.

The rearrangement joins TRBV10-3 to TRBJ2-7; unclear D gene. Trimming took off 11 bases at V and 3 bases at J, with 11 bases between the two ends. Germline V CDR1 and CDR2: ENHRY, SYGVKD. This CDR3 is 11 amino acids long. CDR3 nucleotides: TGTGCCCTCGGAGTCGGCTACGAGCAGTACTTC. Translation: CALGVGYEQYF.

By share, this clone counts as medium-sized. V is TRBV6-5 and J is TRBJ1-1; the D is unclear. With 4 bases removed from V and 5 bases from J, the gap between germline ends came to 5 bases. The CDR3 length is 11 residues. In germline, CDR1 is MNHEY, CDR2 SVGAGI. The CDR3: CASSSLTEAFF. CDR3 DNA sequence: TGTGCCAGCAGTTCTCTTACTGAAGCTTTCTTT.

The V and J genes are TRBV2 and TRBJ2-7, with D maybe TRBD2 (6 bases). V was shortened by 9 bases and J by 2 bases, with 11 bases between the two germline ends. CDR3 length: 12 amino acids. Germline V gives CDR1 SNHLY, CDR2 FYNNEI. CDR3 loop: CARRDSPYEQYF. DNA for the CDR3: TGTGCCAGGCGGGACTCCCCCTACGAGCAGTACTTC.

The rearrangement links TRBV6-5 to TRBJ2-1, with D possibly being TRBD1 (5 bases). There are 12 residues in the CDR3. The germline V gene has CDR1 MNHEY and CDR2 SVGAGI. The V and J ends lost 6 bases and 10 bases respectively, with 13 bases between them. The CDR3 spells CASRDDSNEQFF. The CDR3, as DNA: TGTGCCAGCAGAGATGACAGTAACGAGCAGTTCTTC.

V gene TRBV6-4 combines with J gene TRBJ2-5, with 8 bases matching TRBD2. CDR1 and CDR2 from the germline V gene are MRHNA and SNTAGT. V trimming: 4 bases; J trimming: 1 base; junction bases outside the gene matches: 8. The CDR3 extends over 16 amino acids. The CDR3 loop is CASSVLREVPQETQYF. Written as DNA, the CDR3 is TGTGCCAGCAGTGTTTTGCGGGAGGTCCCCCAAGAGACCCAGTACTTC.

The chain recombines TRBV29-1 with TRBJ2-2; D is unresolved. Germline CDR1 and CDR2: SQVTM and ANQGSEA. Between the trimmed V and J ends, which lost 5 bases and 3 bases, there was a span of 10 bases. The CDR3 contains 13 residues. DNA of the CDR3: TGCAGCGTTCGTTATCAGCACACCGGGGAGCTGTTTTTT. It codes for CSVRYQHTGELFF.

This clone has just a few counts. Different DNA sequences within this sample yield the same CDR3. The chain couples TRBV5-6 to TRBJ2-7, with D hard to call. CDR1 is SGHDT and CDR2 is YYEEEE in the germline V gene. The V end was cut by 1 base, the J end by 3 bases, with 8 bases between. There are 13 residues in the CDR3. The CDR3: CASSLIQNYEQYF. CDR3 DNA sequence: TGTGCCAGCAGCTTGATACAGAACTACGAGCAGTACTTC.

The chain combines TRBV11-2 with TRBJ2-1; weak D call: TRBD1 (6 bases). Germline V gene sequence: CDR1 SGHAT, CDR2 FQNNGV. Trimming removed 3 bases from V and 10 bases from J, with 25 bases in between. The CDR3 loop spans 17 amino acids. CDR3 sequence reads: CASSFVLWGPRPGEQFF. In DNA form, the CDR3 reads TGTGCCAGCAGCTTCGTTTTGTGGGGGCCCCGACCAGGGGAGCAGTTCTTC.

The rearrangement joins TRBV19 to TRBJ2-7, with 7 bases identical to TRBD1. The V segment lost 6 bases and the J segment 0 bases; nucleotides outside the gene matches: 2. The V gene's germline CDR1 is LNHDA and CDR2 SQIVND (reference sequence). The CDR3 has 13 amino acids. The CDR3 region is CASRGTDSYEQYF. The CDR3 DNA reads TGTGCCAGTAGAGGGACAGACTCCTACGAGCAGTACTTC. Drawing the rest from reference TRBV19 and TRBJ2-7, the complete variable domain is DGGITQSPKYLFRKEGQNVTLSCEQNLNHDAMYWYRQDPGQGLRLIYYSQIVNDFQKGDIAEGYSVSREKKESFPLTVTSAQKNPTAFYLCASRGTDSYEQYFGPGTRLTVT.

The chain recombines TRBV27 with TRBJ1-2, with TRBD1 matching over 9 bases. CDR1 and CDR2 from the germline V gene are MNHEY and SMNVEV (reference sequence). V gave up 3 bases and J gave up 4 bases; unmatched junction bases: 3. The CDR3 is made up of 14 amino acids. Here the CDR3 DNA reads TGTGCCAGCAGTTTTTTACAGGGGGCCTATGGCTACACCTTC. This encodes CASSFLQGAYGYTF.

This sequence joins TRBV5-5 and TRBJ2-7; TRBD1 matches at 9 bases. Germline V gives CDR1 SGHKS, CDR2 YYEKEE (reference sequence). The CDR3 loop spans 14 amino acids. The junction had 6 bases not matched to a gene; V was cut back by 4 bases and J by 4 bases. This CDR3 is CASSTGTGIYEQYF. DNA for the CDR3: TGTGCCAGCAGCACCGGGACAGGGATTTACGAGCAGTACTTC.

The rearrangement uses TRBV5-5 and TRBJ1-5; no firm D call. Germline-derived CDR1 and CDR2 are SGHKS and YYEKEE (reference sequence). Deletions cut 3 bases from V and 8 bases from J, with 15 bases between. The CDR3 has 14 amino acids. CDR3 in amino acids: CASSWVEGAEPQHF. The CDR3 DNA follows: TGTGCCAGCAGCTGGGTGGAGGGCGCAGAGCCCCAGCATTTT. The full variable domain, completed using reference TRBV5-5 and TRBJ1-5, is DAGVTQSPTHLIKTRGQQVTLRCSPISGHKSVSWYQQVLGQGPQFIFQYYEKEERGRGNFPDRFSARQFPNYSSELNVNALLLGDSALYLCASSWVEGAEPQHFGDGTRLSIL.

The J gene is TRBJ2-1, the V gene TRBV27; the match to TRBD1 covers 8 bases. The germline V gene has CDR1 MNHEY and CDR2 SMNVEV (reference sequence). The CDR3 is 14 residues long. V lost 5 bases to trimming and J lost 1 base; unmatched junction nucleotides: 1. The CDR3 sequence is CASSGTGSYNEQFF. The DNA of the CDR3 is TGTGCCAGCAGTGGGACAGGATCCTACAATGAGCAGTTCTTC.

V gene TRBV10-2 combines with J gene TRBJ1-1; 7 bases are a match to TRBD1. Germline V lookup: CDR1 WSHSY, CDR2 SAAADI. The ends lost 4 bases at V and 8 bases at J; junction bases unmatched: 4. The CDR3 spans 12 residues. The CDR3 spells CASSGDRQEAFF. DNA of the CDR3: TGCGCCAGCAGTGGGGACAGACAGGAAGCTTTCTTT.

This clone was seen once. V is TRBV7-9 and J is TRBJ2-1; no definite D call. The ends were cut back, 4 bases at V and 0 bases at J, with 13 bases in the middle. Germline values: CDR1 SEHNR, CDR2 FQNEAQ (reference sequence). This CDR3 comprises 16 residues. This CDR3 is CASSSSPRSSYNEQFF. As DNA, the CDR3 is TGTGCCAGCAGCTCATCCCCCAGGAGCTCCTACAATGAGCAGTTCTTC.

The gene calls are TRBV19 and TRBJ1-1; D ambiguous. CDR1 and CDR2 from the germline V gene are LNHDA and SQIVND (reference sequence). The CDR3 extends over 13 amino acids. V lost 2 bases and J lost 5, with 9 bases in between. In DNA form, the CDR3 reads TGTGCCAGTAGTATATGGGGAAGTACTGAAGCTTTCTTT. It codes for CASSIWGSTEAFF.

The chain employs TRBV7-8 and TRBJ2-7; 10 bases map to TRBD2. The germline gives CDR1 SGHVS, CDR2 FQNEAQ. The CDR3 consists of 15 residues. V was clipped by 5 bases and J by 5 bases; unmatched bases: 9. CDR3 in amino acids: CASSRPSSGSHEQYF. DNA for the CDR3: TGTGCCAGCAGCCGACCATCTAGCGGGAGTCACGAGCAGTACTTC.

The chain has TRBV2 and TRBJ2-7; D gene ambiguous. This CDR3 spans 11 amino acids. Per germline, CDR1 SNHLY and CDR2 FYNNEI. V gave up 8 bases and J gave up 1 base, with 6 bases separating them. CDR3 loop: CASGTSYEQYF. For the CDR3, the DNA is TGTGCCAGCGGCACGTCCTACGAGCAGTACTTC.

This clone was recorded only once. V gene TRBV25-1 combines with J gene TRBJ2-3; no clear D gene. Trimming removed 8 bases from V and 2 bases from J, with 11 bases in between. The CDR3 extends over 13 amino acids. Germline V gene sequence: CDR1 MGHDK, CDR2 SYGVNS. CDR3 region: CASLRRPTDTQYF. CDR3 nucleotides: TGTGCCAGCCTCCGGCGCCCCACAGATACGCAGTATTTT.

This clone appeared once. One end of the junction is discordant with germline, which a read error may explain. This CDR3 reads CASSLAAAGWETQYF. The CDR3 nucleotides read TGTGCTAGCAGCCTCGCCGCCGCTGGGTGGGAGACCCAGTACTTC. The chain recombines TRBV7-7 with TRBJ2-5; D unresolved. The germline CDR1 and CDR2 sequences are SSHAT and FNYEAQ (reference sequence). This CDR3 comprises 15 residues.

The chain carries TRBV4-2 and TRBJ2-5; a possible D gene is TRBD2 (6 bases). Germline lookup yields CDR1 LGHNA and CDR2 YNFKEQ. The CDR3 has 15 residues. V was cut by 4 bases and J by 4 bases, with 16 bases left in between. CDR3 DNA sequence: TGTGCCAGCAGCCTAGCCTCGGGGGTGGGAGAGACCCAGTACTTC. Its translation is CASSLASGVGETQYF.

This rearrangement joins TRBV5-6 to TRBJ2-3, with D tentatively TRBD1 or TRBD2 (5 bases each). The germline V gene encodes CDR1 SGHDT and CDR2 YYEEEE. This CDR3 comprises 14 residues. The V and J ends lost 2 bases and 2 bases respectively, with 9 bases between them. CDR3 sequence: CASSFGTATDTQYF. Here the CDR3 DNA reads TGTGCCAGCAGCTTTGGGACGGCCACAGATACGCAGTATTTT.

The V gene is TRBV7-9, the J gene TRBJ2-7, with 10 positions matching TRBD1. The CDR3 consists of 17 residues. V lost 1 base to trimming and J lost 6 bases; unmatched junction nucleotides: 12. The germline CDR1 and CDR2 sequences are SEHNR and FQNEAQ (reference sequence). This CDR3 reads CASSLGDRDRGTGEQYF. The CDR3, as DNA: TGTGCCAGCAGCTTAGGTGACCGGGACAGGGGAACGGGCGAGCAGTACTTC.

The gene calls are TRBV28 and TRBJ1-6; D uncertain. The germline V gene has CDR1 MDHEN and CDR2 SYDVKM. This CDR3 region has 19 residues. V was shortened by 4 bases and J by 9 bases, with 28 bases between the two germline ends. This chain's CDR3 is CASSSDVDLITAVGSPLHF. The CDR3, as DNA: TGTGCCAGCAGTTCTGACGTCGACCTGATAACGGCAGTGGGTTCACCCCTCCACTTT.

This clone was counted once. The CDR3 region is CASSQETGTVNQPQHF. DNA of the CDR3: TGCGCCAGCAGCCAGGAAACCGGGACAGTTAATCAGCCCCAGCATTTT. The chain uses TRBV4-1 and TRBJ1-5; the match to TRBD1 covers 7 bases. Trimming cost V 3 bases and J 4 bases; bases outside gene matches: 9. Germline values: CDR1 MGHRA, CDR2 YSYEKL. CDR3 length equals 16 residues.

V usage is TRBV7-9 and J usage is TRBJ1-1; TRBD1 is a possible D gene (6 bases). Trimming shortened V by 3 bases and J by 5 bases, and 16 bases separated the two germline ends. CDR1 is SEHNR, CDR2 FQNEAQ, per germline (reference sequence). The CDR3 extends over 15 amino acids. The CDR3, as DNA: TGTGCCAGCAGCTTCTTCGAGGGGGTGGGGACTGAAGCTTTCTTT. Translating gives CASSFFEGVGTEAFF.